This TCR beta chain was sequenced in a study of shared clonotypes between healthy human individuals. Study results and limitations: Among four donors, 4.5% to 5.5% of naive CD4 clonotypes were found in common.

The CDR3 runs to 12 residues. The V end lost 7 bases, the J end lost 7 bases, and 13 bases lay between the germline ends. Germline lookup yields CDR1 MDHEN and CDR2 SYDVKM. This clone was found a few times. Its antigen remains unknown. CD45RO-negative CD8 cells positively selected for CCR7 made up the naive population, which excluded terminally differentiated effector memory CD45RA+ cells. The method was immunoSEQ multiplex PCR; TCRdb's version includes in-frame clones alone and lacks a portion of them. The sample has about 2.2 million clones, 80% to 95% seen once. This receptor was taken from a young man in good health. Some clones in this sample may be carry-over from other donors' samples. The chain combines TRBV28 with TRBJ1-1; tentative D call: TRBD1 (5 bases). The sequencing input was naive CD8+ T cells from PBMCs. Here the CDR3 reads CASTSQTDEAFF. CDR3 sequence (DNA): TGTGCCAGCACATCCCAGACAGATGAAGCTTTCTTT.